What follows are 20 T cell receptor beta chains derived from one specimen sequenced in a study of shared clonotypes between healthy human individuals. Sequenced by immunoSEQ multiplex PCR; TCRdb stores in-frame clones only, minus some. The sample includes fewer than 1.6 million clones, 98% of them seen just once. The sequencing input was naive CD4+ T cells sorted from blood. Indicated subset: CD45RA+ positively selected. Receptor source: a man younger than 45 in good health.

The gene calls are TRBV5-4 and TRBJ2-1; no clear D. Germline values: CDR1 SGHNT, CDR2 YYREEE (reference sequence). V was trimmed by 0 bases and J by 9 bases, leaving 10 bases between them. This CDR3 has 13 amino acids. Written as DNA, the CDR3 is TGTGCCAGCAGCTTGGTGCCTACCGGTGAGCAGTTCTTC. Protein sequence: CASSLVPTGEQFF. Together with reference TRBV5-4 and TRBJ2-1, the CDR3 gives the full variable domain: ETGVTQSPTHLIKTRGQQVTLRCSSQSGHNTVSWYQQALGQGPQFIFQYYREEENGRGNFPPRFSGLQFPNYSSELNVNALELDDSALYLCASSLVPTGEQFFGPGTRLTVL.

In regard to this clone: Other DNA sequences in this specimen translate into the identical CDR3. The chain couples TRBV18 to TRBJ1-1, with a possible D match to TRBD1 (6 bases). The CDR3 is 14 amino acids. The V and J ends lost 4 bases and 4 bases respectively, with 13 bases between them. Germline V gives CDR1 KGHSH, CDR2 LQKENI. DNA for the CDR3: TGTGCCAGCTCACTTACAACAGGGAGCACTGAAGCTTTCTTT. As protein: CASSLTTGSTEAFF.

The CDR3 spells CASSFYREGYGYTF. In nucleotides, the CDR3 is TGTGCCAGCAGCTTTTACAGGGAGGGATATGGCTACACCTTC. The gene calls are TRBV7-8 and TRBJ1-2; TRBD1 might be the D (6 bases). This CDR3 has 14 amino acids. CDR1 and CDR2 from the germline V gene are SGHVS and FQNEAQ. V lost 3 bases to trimming and J lost 5 bases, with 13 bases between them. Looking up the rest from reference TRBV7-8 and TRBJ1-2 gives the full variable domain: GAGVSQSPRYKVAKRGQDVALRCDPISGHVSLFWYQQALGQGPEFLTYFQNEAQLDKSGLPSDRFFAERPEGSVSTLKIQRTQQEDSAVYLCASSFYREGYGYTFGSGTRLTVV.

The rearrangement joins TRBV7-8 to TRBJ1-1; D is undetermined. Germline V gene lookup returns CDR1 SGHVS and CDR2 FQNEAQ. This CDR3 contains 14 residues. Trimming removed 5 bases from V and 1 base from J, with 11 bases in between. CDR3 nucleotides: TGTGCCAGCAGCCTCACACCGGGGAACACTGAAGCTTTCTTT. As protein: CASSLTPGNTEAFF. The full variable domain, its missing parts supplied by reference TRBV7-8 and TRBJ1-1, is GAGVSQSPRYKVAKRGQDVALRCDPISGHVSLFWYQQALGQGPEFLTYFQNEAQLDKSGLPSDRFFAERPEGSVSTLKIQRTQQEDSAVYLCASSLTPGNTEAFFGQGTRLTVV.

Turning to this clone: A read error may produce the germline difference seen at one junction end. The rearrangement joins TRBV28 to TRBJ2-3; 8 positions agree with TRBD2. Germline-derived CDR1 and CDR2 are MDHEN and SYDVKM. This CDR3 contains 18 residues. The CDR3 nucleotides are TGTGCGAGCAAAGGCGGGAGGAGGTTTTGGCCCCCCACAGATACGCAGTATTTT. It translates to CASKGGRRFWPPTDTQYF.

The chain joins TRBV7-2 to TRBJ2-5; tentative D call: TRBD1 (5 bases). CDR3 length: 13 amino acids. Trimming cost V 2 bases and J 5 bases, with 9 bases left between them. Germline V gene lookup returns CDR1 SGHTA and CDR2 FQGNSA. CDR3 residues: CASSLFRVETQYF. Written as DNA, the CDR3 is TGTGCCAGCAGCTTATTCAGGGTCGAGACCCAGTACTTC.

The genes are TRBV2 and TRBJ1-5, with D uncertain. The germline V gene has CDR1 SNHLY and CDR2 FYNNEI. There are 17 residues in the CDR3. Trimming cost V 6 bases and J 6 bases, with 24 bases left between them. The CDR3 DNA follows: TGTGCCAGCAGAAGGACCGCTGGTCAACGTCGGTCTCAGCCCCAGCATTTT. Translated, it gives CASRRTAGQRRSQPQHF.

The CDR3: CASSRDRGASGNTIYF. The CDR3 DNA reads TGTGCCAGCAGCCGTGACAGGGGGGCCTCTGGAAACACCATATATTTT. The rearrangement joins TRBV11-2 to TRBJ1-3; 9 bases are a match to TRBD1. Per the germline V gene, CDR1 is SGHAT and CDR2 is FQNNGV. With 5 bases clipped from V and 0 bases from J, the junction kept 5 bases outside the gene matches. There are 16 residues in the CDR3.

This rearrangement joins TRBV28 to TRBJ2-7; a weak D match, TRBD2 (5 bases). The CDR3 is 15 amino acids. Per the germline V gene, CDR1 is MDHEN and CDR2 is SYDVKM. V was trimmed by 5 bases and J by 4 bases, leaving 18 bases between them. This chain's CDR3 is CASSNSGRHLYEQYF. The CDR3 DNA reads as TGTGCCAGCAGTAACAGCGGTCGACACCTTTACGAGCAGTACTTC. Combining the CDR3 with reference TRBV28 and TRBJ2-7 gives the whole variable domain DVKVTQSSRYLVKRTGEKVFLECVQDMDHENMFWYRQDPGLGLRLIYFSYDVKMKEKGDIPEGYSVSREKKERFSLILESASTNQTSMYLCASSNSGRHLYEQYFGPGTRLTVT.

The rearrangement uses TRBV25-1 and TRBJ2-2; no clear D gene. Per the germline V gene, CDR1 is MGHDK and CDR2 is SYGVNS. Trimming took off 3 bases at V and 4 bases at J, with 9 bases between the two ends. This CDR3 is built from 14 residues. The CDR3 loop reads CASSDSGFTGELFF. The CDR3 DNA reads TGTGCCAGCAGTGATTCTGGGTTCACCGGGGAGCTGTTTTTT.

The chain is built from TRBV7-7 and TRBJ2-3; D may match TRBD1 or TRBD2 (5 bases each). CDR1 and CDR2 from the germline V gene are SSHAT and FNYEAQ (reference sequence). CDR3 length: 14 residues. The V and J ends lost 0 bases and 2 bases respectively, with 6 bases between them. CDR3 loop: CASSLAGATDTQYF. CDR3 in DNA: TGTGCCAGCAGCTTAGCCGGGGCCACAGATACGCAGTATTTT.

This sequence joins TRBV2 and TRBJ1-4; the D gene is possibly TRBD1 (5 bases). V lost 3 bases to trimming and J lost 6 bases, with 14 bases between them. This CDR3 is built from 15 residues. Germline values: CDR1 SNHLY, CDR2 FYNNEI. The CDR3 bases are TGTGCCAGCAGTGACTTGAGGGGTTCCTATGAAAAACTGTTTTTT. As protein: CASSDLRGSYEKLFF.

V is TRBV2 and J is TRBJ2-2, with 9 nucleotides matching TRBD2. The CDR3 covers 13 residues. Trimming at V came to 6 bases and at J to 6 bases, leaving 2 bases not matched to a gene. The germline V gene encodes CDR1 SNHLY and CDR2 FYNNEI. In DNA, the CDR3 is TGTGCCAGCAGGGTAGCGGGAGCCGGGGAGCTGTTTTTT. It codes for CASRVAGAGELFF.

Points on this clone: Other nucleotide sequences in the sample specify the same CDR3. The chain links TRBV11-2 to TRBJ2-1, with TRBD1 as a possible D gene (6 bases). V gave up 3 bases and J gave up 0 bases, with 9 bases separating them. CDR3 size: 15 residues. Per germline, CDR1 SGHAT and CDR2 FQNNGV. The CDR3 coding sequence is TGTGCCAGCAGCTTTAGGGGGAGCTCCTACAATGAGCAGTTCTTC. Translating gives CASSFRGSSYNEQFF.

This clone was detected once. The gene calls are TRBV18 and TRBJ2-3; unclear D gene. This CDR3 region has 16 residues. The V gene lost 3 bases and the J gene lost 0 bases, with 13 bases spanning the gap. Germline-derived CDR1 and CDR2 are KGHSH and LQKENI. This CDR3 is CASSPNSRPSTDTQYF. CDR3 bases: TGTGCCAGCTCACCGAATTCCAGGCCTAGCACAGATACGCAGTATTTT.

The rearrangement links TRBV5-6 to TRBJ1-2; 8 bases are shared with TRBD1. The ends lost 1 base at V and 2 bases at J; junction bases unmatched: 13. Germline values: CDR1 SGHDT, CDR2 YYEEEE. The CDR3 spans 18 residues. DNA of the CDR3: TGTGCCAGCAGCTTGCGTCGGACAGGGATGGGGATCAACTATGGCTACACCTTC. Protein sequence: CASSLRRTGMGINYGYTF.

The V gene is TRBV7-2, the J gene TRBJ2-7; 9 positions agree with TRBD2. From germline, CDR1 is SGHTA and CDR2 FQGNSA. Trimming cost V 5 bases and J 12 bases; bases outside gene matches: 8. This CDR3 contains 12 residues. For the CDR3, the DNA is TGTGCCAGCAGCGTCGGCGGGAGGGCCCTGTACTTC. As protein: CASSVGGRALYF. Using reference TRBV7-2 and TRBJ2-7 for the parts outside the CDR3, the full variable domain is GAGVSQSPSNKVTEKGKDVELRCDPISGHTALYWYRQSLGQGLEFLIYFQGNSAPDKSGLPSDRFSAERTGGSVSTLTIQRTQQEDSAVYLCASSVGGRALYFGPGTRLTVT.

This chain joins TRBV25-1 and TRBJ1-1, with D unclear. The germline V and J ends were trimmed by 0 bases and 6 bases, with 14 bases remaining between them. The germline CDR1 and CDR2 sequences are MGHDK and SYGVNS. This CDR3 contains 15 residues. The CDR3 protein is CASSEYAGEGAEAFF. CDR3 coding DNA: TGTGCCAGCAGTGAATATGCCGGGGAGGGCGCTGAAGCTTTCTTT.

A single count supports this clone. The chain uses TRBV11-2 and TRBJ1-3; D unclear. Germline V gene sequence: CDR1 SGHAT, CDR2 FQNNGV. The CDR3 totals 13 residues. V lost 3 bases to trimming and J lost 4 bases, with 7 bases between them. CDR3: CASSFGPGNTIYF. The DNA of the CDR3 is TGTGCCAGCAGCTTTGGACCGGGAAACACCATATATTTT.

This chain connects TRBV5-6 to TRBJ1-2; D may be TRBD1 (5 bases). Trimming took 1 base from V and 2 from J, leaving 12 bases between them. The CDR3 covers 15 residues. The germline gives CDR1 SGHDT, CDR2 YYEEEE. The CDR3 is CASSLRGLGNYGYTF. Written as DNA, the CDR3 is TGTGCCAGCAGCTTGAGGGGTCTGGGAAACTATGGCTACACCTTC.